Each of the 10 T cell receptor beta chains below was sequenced from the same sample in a study of post-analysis software for immune sequencing data. Overall study results and limits: Patients had higher frequencies than controls of about 5 TRBV segments, including TRBV5-6, TRBV5-1 and TRBV20-1.

No antigen is known for these receptors. Unique-molecular-identifier-tagged TCR beta cDNA libraries were used. In TCRdb, the PCR reads were re-called with MiXCR into one record per CDR3 protein. This repertoire shows roughly 200,000 distinct CDR3 sequences, 25% to 35% found once; its top ten account for 3.4%. Sequenced: blood. The origin of the receptors is a girl aged 2-17 years with multiple sclerosis.

Note on this clonotype: With a much larger clone just one base away, this may be a read error. This sequence joins TRBV11-2 and TRBJ2-1; 7 bases line up with TRBD1. The CDR3 spans 14 residues. Germline values: CDR1 SGHAT, CDR2 FQNNGV. CDR3 bases: TGTGCCAGCAGACAGGGGCTAAAATACAATGAGAAGTTCTTC. This translates into CASRQGLKYNEKFF.

This sequence joins TRBV5-1 and TRBJ1-1; 8 bases line up with TRBD1. The V segment lost 4 bases and the J segment 5 bases; nucleotides outside the gene matches: 7. Germline CDR1 is SGHRS and CDR2 is YFSETQ. The CDR3 spans 14 residues. The CDR3 region is CASSPWTGFTEAFF. In DNA form, the CDR3 reads TGCGCCAGCAGCCCCTGGACAGGGTTTACTGAAGCTTTCTTT.

In regard to this clonotype: A read error may be the cause here, since a much bigger clone is one base away. The V call is TRBV4-2, the J call TRBJ2-7; D may match TRBD1 or TRBD2 (5 bases each). This CDR3 has 14 residues. The germline gives CDR1 LGHNA, CDR2 YNFKEQ. V shed 4 bases and J shed 7 bases, with 17 bases lying between them. Here the CDR3 reads CASSPEGTYNEQYF. In DNA, the CDR3 is TGTGCCAGCAGCCCTGAGGGGACCTACAATGAGCAGTACTTC.

Worth noting for this clonotype: This may be a read error, as it is one base from a much larger clone. This chain connects TRBV5-5 to TRBJ2-6; D is possibly TRBD2 (5 bases). CDR1 SGHKS and CDR2 YYEKEE come from the germline V gene (reference sequence). The CDR3 consists of 16 residues. The CDR3 region has the DNA TGTGCCGGCAGCTGGGGAGACGATTCAGGGGCCAACGTCCTGACTTTC. It translates to CAGSWGDDSGANVLTF. The whole variable domain, filled in from reference TRBV5-5 and TRBJ2-6, reads DAGVTQSPTHLIKTRGQQVTLRCSPISGHKSVSWYQQVLGQGPQFIFQYYEKEERGRGNFPDRFSARQFPNYSSELNVNALLLGDSALYLCAGSWGDDSGANVLTFGAGSRLTVL.

At least ten counts were recorded for this clonotype. J is TRBJ2-1 and V is TRBV4-1, with 11 nucleotides matching TRBD2. The CDR3 spans 16 residues. Per germline, CDR1 MGHRA and CDR2 YSYEKL. J lost 9 bases, V lost 4 bases, and 11 bases had no gene match. As DNA, the CDR3 is TGCGCCAGCAGCCCCATTAGCGGGAGGGCCGGTGGTGAGCAGTTCTTC. Amino acids: CASSPISGRAGGEQFF.

This clonotype was counted many times. The rearrangement uses TRBV29-1 and TRBJ2-7; no definite D call. The germline gives CDR1 SQVTM, CDR2 ANQGSEA. V was trimmed by 4 bases and J by 0 bases, leaving 10 bases between them. The CDR3 runs 13 residues. CDR3 region: CSVGMGGSYEQYF. The CDR3 coding sequence is TGCAGCGTTGGTATGGGCGGCTCCTACGAGCAGTACTTC.

This clonotype has only one observation. One end of the junction varies from germline; a read error may be responsible. The V gene is TRBV5-6, the J gene TRBJ2-3; the match to TRBD2 covers 8 bases. Germline V lookup: CDR1 SGHDT, CDR2 YYEEEE. The CDR3 runs 16 residues. The CDR3 DNA sequence: TGTGCCAGCAGCAGAACGCGGGGGGCTAGCACAGATACGCGGTATTTT. It encodes CASSRTRGASTDTRYF.

This clonotype has a count of ten or more. The chain has TRBV7-3 and TRBJ1-6; a weak D match, TRBD1 (5 bases). V was clipped by 4 bases and J by 7 bases, with 11 bases between them. In germline, CDR1 is SGHTA, CDR2 FQGTGA. This CDR3 contains 14 residues. The CDR3 here is CASSSQGVNSPLHF. The CDR3 nucleotides read TGTGCCAGCAGCTCTCAAGGGGTGAATTCACCCCTCCACTTT.

In this sample, this clonotype turned up many times. At one end, the junction sequence differs from germline, possibly due to a read error. The chain links TRBV5-1 to TRBJ2-7, with 9 bases matching TRBD2. CDR3 size: 14 residues. CDR1 SGHRS and CDR2 YFSETQ come from the germline V gene. CDR3 DNA sequence: TGTGCCAGCAGCCTGACTAGCGGCTCCTACGAGCAGTACTTC. Its translation is CASSLTSGSYEQYF.

The chain uses TRBV5-1 and TRBJ2-1; D ambiguous. The DNA end lines up better with TRBJ2-7; the J call may be wrong. There are 15 residues in the CDR3. Germline CDR1 is SGHRS and CDR2 is YFSETQ. The CDR3 protein is CASSLGIDGPYEQYF. DNA for the CDR3: TGCGCCAGCAGCTTGGGAATTGACGGACCTTACGAGCAGTACTTC.